This TCR beta chain was profiled in a study of blood T cell repertoires in COVID-19 (dated by TCRdb to the early 2020s). Looking at the study overall: The collaborator samples originated in the United States, Italy and Spain and spanned the acute and convalescent phases of COVID-19. The material from the prospective study consisted of cDNA or gDNA derived from T cells, B-cell-depleted T cells, or PBMCs. The repertoires were released in a freely available public database intended as a resource for research on the immune response to SARS-CoV-2. HLA class I and class II types, where available, came from metadata supplied by the sample provider rather than from assay-based typing. Samples were obtained from the ongoing ImmuneRACE study (first 160 participants) and from 1,254 subjects provided by 6 global collaborators. The dataset comprised deeply sampled blood TCRbeta repertoires from subjects exposed to, actively infected with, or recovered from COVID-19. The sample metadata nearly always contained a de-identified subject ID, COVID-19 status, age in years and sex. The paper as a whole reports these results and caveats: How much clinical and demographic metadata was included differed by source and by participant, and the metadata was provided uncurated.

In regard to this clone: There is no known antigen for this receptor. No much larger clone is present one base from it, and per-base qualities are unavailable.

Looking up the germline V gene yields CDR1 SQVTM and CDR2 ANQGSEA. The V and J ends are trimmed by 8 bases and 1 base, leaving 11 bases between them. The CDR3 sequence holds 13 residues, the cysteine and phenylalanine included. Only the CDR3 portion is preserved as DNA: 39 bases, with reading frame beginning at the first base. Enrolling through a virtual design, the prospective study's participants ranged in age from about 18 to 100 years and lived across some 22 United States geographic areas. To assign participants to cohorts, the prospective study relied on clinical history that participants themselves reported in a screening survey and a study questionnaire. Recovered participants in ImmuneRACE Cohort 3 were defined by two consecutive negative NP/OP PCR tests, clearance by a healthcare professional, or resolution of symptoms. In the prospective study, whole blood, serum and a nasopharyngeal or oropharyngeal swab were collected from each participant by mobile phlebotomists. Prospective study participants could optionally give additional blood draws and questionnaires over a roughly two-month period. Blood samples from the prospective study were shipped frozen or at room temperature prior to DNA extraction.

TCRbeta CDR3 regions were amplified from genomic DNA by means of the immunoSEQ Assay, a bias-controlled multiplex PCR. Turning to the authors' computational methods: Within the assay, amplification of reference gene primers was used to estimate how many nucleated cells each sample contained. To quantify the absolute abundance of each unique TCRbeta CDR3 rearrangement, sequence reads were collapsed and filtered. Productive Simpson clonality was computed per sample as the square root of Simpson's diversity index over productive rearrangements. Here the immuneACCESS table is served through TCRdb, limited to in-frame sequences with V and J called. Missing clones are a known gap in these copies; in checked studies unresolved V genes cover under half, and the rest lacks a known reason. V and J calls and clone size come straight from that table; D and trimming were deduced from the DNA. The sample includes roughly 350,000 clones, with 92% observed a single time. The ten largest clones add up to less than 20% of the sample.

The sequenced sample consisted of PBMCs or T cells enriched from blood (not recorded which). This receptor was identified in a woman between 25 and 40 years old who had recovered from COVID-19. The sequence joins TRBV29-1 to TRBJ2-2, with the identity of the D gene unclear. The sequenced DNA is TGCAGCTTGAGACATCAGAACACCGGGGAGCTGTTTTTT. Its protein product is CSLRHQNTGELFF.